This passage covers 31 T cell receptor beta chains from one sample sequenced in a study of graft-versus-host responses after intestinal transplantation. Stimulators, around 200,000 irradiated and violet-dye-labeled cells, were plated with around 200,000 CFSE-labeled responder cells. The protocol was immunoSEQ multiplex PCR, while the TCRdb copy is restricted to in-frame clones and leaves out a portion. The repertoire holds 8,000 or so clones, roughly 30% seen once, with approximately 2.1% in the top ten. The sequences come from alloreactive CD8+ T cells from a mixed lymphocyte reaction culture, collected before intestinal transplant. The subset is: CFSE-low proliferating T cells sorted from approximately 6-day pre-transplant mixed lymphocyte reaction (GvH or HvG direction). Receptor source: a human patient who received an intestinal transplant.

The chain recombines TRBV27 with TRBJ2-1, with 9 bases matching TRBD1. The CDR3 has 15 residues. V lost 2 bases, J lost 4 bases, and 3 bases stayed unmatched. Germline V gives CDR1 MNHEY, CDR2 SMNVEV (reference sequence). CDR3 DNA sequence: TGTGCCAGCAGTTTAGGGACAGGGAGGTACAATGAGCAGTTCTTC. Residues: CASSLGTGRYNEQFF.

The chain is built from TRBV30 and TRBJ2-1; 11 nucleotides agree with TRBD2. The ends lost 0 bases at V and 4 bases at J; junction bases unmatched: 14. The germline V gene has CDR1 GTSNPN and CDR2 SVGIG (reference sequence). This CDR3 has 19 residues. In DNA, the CDR3 is TGTGCCTGGAGTGTAACCGGGACTAGCGGTGCCAGGGGTTACAATGAGCAGTTCTTC. This gives the protein CAWSVTGTSGARGYNEQFF.

This clone appeared a few times. The chain couples TRBV5-1 to TRBJ2-1, with D possibly being TRBD1 (6 bases). Germline lookup yields CDR1 SGHRS and CDR2 YFSETQ. Trimming left V 3 bases short and J 4 bases short, with 11 bases between. This CDR3 region has 14 residues. The CDR3 nucleotides read TGCGCCAGCAGCTCGGACGACAGGTACAATGAGCAGTTCTTC. Residues: CASSSDDRYNEQFF.

The rearrangement links TRBV9 to TRBJ1-2, with a weak D call TRBD1 (6 bases). V was clipped by 0 bases and J by 0 bases, with 9 bases between them. Germline CDR1 SGDLS, CDR2 YYNGEE. The CDR3 runs 15 residues. As DNA, the CDR3 is TGTGCCAGCAGCGTAGTGCCAGGGGCTAACTATGGCTACACCTTC. This gives the protein CASSVVPGANYGYTF.

This clone was recorded once. The chain employs TRBV6-5 and TRBJ2-7; D perhaps matches TRBD2 (5 bases). Germline V gene lookup returns CDR1 MNHEY and CDR2 SVGAGI. Trimming shortened V by 7 bases and J by 0 bases, and 16 bases separated the two germline ends. The CDR3 covers 15 residues. The chain's CDR3 is CASIFWPGSSYEQYF. The CDR3, as DNA: TGTGCCAGCATTTTTTGGCCGGGGAGCTCCTACGAGCAGTACTTC.

This clone is medium-sized in the sample. This chain connects TRBV6-1 to TRBJ2-7; perhaps TRBD2 as D (5 bases). The germline CDR1 and CDR2 sequences are MNHNS and SASEGT. The CDR3 length is 15 residues. Between the trimmed V and J ends, which lost 4 bases and 4 bases, there was a span of 17 bases. In nucleotides, the CDR3 is TGTGCCAGCAGTGGCCCGGACCGGGGAATATACGAGCAGTACTTC. Its protein product is CASSGPDRGIYEQYF.

This clone showed up just a few times. The CDR3 DNA is TGTGCCAGCAGCGTCTCAGGCTATGGCTACACCTTC. Protein product: CASSVSGYGYTF. This chain uses TRBV9 with TRBJ1-2; D not certain. The V end was cut by 2 bases, the J end by 4 bases, with 6 bases between. Germline CDR1 SGDLS, CDR2 YYNGEE. The CDR3 contains 12 residues.

This rearrangement joins TRBV30 to TRBJ1-2, with D perhaps TRBD1 (5 bases). The germline V gene has CDR1 GTSNPN and CDR2 SVGIG (reference sequence). The CDR3 length is 13 residues. Trimming shortened V by 5 bases and J by 2 bases, and 12 bases separated the two germline ends. The CDR3 nucleotides read TGTGCCTGGCTTGACGGGGGGAACTATGGCTACACCTTC. Protein product: CAWLDGGNYGYTF.

The J gene is TRBJ2-5, the V gene TRBV7-6; TRBD1 is a possible D gene (6 bases). Germline lookup yields CDR1 SGHVS and CDR2 FNYEAQ. The CDR3 is 14 amino acids. V gave up 0 bases and J gave up 2 bases, with 7 bases separating them. The CDR3 coding sequence is TGTGCCAGCAGCTTAGCAGGGGGACAAGAGACCCAGTACTTC. Its translation is CASSLAGGQETQYF.

The V call is TRBV11-3, the J call TRBJ2-1, with 7 bases fitting TRBD2. Germline-derived CDR1 and CDR2 are SGHNT and YENEEA. The CDR3 has 14 amino acids. V shed 1 base and J 3 bases; nucleotides not matched to a gene: 0. The CDR3: CASSLGGGYNEQFF. For the CDR3, the DNA is TGTGCCAGCAGCTTAGGGGGGGGCTACAATGAGCAGTTCTTC.

V and J are TRBV7-2 and TRBJ1-2, with unresolved D. In germline, CDR1 is SGHTA, CDR2 FQGNSA. The CDR3 runs 14 residues. Trimming left V 6 bases short and J 6 bases short, with 17 bases between. As DNA, the CDR3 is TGTGCCAGCAGGGTTCCGGGTCTTCTTCATGGCTACACCTTC. Protein sequence: CASRVPGLLHGYTF.

The chain combines TRBV11-3 with TRBJ2-7; 7 nucleotides match TRBD1. V was clipped by 4 bases and J by 3 bases; unmatched bases: 6. The CDR3 is made up of 14 amino acids. Germline CDR1 is SGHNT and CDR2 is YENEEA. CDR3 nucleotide sequence: TGTGCCAGCAGCTCCCGTTGGACAGGCTACGAGCAGTACTTC. This encodes CASSSRWTGYEQYF.

This clone appeared a few times. J is TRBJ1-2 and V is TRBV6-5; 9 bases line up with TRBD1. The germline CDR1 and CDR2 sequences are MNHEY and SVGAGI. The CDR3 has 14 residues. V dropped 5 bases and J dropped 5; count of bases not matched to a gene: 6. The CDR3 region is CASSIQDRGYGYTF. DNA of the CDR3: TGTGCCAGCAGTATCCAAGACAGGGGGTATGGCTACACCTTC.

The chain links TRBV5-1 to TRBJ1-1; tentatively, D is TRBD1 (5 bases). Germline-derived CDR1 and CDR2 are SGHRS and YFSETQ. The V and J ends lost 0 bases and 0 bases respectively, with 9 bases between them. The CDR3 runs 15 residues. The chain's CDR3 is CASSLDGGMNTEAFF. The CDR3 DNA is TGCGCCAGCAGCTTGGATGGGGGGATGAACACTGAAGCTTTCTTT.

This chain links TRBV30 with TRBJ2-1; D might be TRBD2 (6 bases). V shed 3 bases and J shed 8 bases, with 20 bases lying between them. This CDR3 region has 15 residues. Germline lookup yields CDR1 GTSNPN and CDR2 SVGIG (reference sequence). The CDR3 bases are TGTGCCTGGAGGGGCCGATCGACCTTAGCGGATGAGCAGTTCTTC. Its protein product is CAWRGRSTLADEQFF.

The genes are TRBV30 and TRBJ2-7; tentatively, D is TRBD1 (6 bases). V dropped 0 bases and J dropped 7 bases, with 13 bases sitting between them. Germline values: CDR1 GTSNPN, CDR2 SVGIG (reference sequence). The CDR3 extends over 13 amino acids. As DNA, the CDR3 is TGTGCCTGGAGTGTACATCAGGGGACAGAGCAGTACTTC. This translates into CAWSVHQGTEQYF.

The rearrangement joins TRBV4-3 to TRBJ1-4; D is possibly TRBD1 (5 bases). Germline values: CDR1 LGHNA, CDR2 YSLEER. The CDR3 contains 15 residues. Trimming stripped 0 bases from V and 7 bases from J, with 12 bases between. CDR3 coding DNA: TGCGCCAGCAGCCAAGATGAGCCGGGGGGTGAAAAACTGTTTTTT. This gives the protein CASSQDEPGGEKLFF.

This clone was seen a handful of times. The gene calls are TRBV5-8 and TRBJ2-4; 7 nucleotides match TRBD1. J gave up 0 bases and V 4 bases, and 10 bases lay outside the gene matches. Germline lookup yields CDR1 SGHTS and CDR2 YDEGEE. The CDR3 is 17 amino acids. DNA for the CDR3: TGTGCCAGCAGCCCAGAACAGGGGCTCACAGCCAAAAACATTCAGTACTTC. Protein: CASSPEQGLTAKNIQYF.

The chain employs TRBV4-1 and TRBJ2-3, with 14 bases identical to TRBD2. CDR3 size: 17 residues. Germline loops: CDR1 MGHRA, CDR2 YSYEKL. V lost 0 bases to trimming and J lost 6 bases; unmatched junction nucleotides: 5. The CDR3, as DNA: TGCGCCAGCAGCCAAGAGGGACTAGCGGGAGTTGTGGATACGCAGTATTTT. Translating it yields CASSQEGLAGVVDTQYF.

This chain uses TRBV2 with TRBJ1-4; 7 bases are shared with TRBD1. The CDR3 contains 14 residues. In germline, CDR1 is SNHLY, CDR2 FYNNEI. The V gene end was trimmed by 4 bases and the J gene end by 5 bases; junction bases not matched to a gene: 4. Here the CDR3 reads CASSGTGENEKLFF. The CDR3 nucleotides are TGTGCCAGCAGTGGGACAGGCGAAAATGAAAAACTGTTTTTT.

The sample holds a few counts of this clone. The CDR3 sequence: CASSGGVHEQFF. DNA of the CDR3: TGTGCCAGCAGTGGGGGGGTCCATGAGCAGTTCTTC. The chain recombines TRBV27 with TRBJ2-1, with TRBD2 matching 7 bases. The J segment lost 8 bases and the V segment lost 5 bases, leaving 3 bases of the junction unmatched. This CDR3 spans 12 amino acids. Germline V lookup: CDR1 MNHEY, CDR2 SMNVEV (reference sequence).

The DNA of the CDR3 is TGTGCCAGCAGCTTAATGGGACTAGGGCAGGAGACCCAGTACTTC. It is translated as CASSLMGLGQETQYF. The chain uses TRBV7-2 and TRBJ2-5; 8 bases are shared with TRBD2. Germline V CDR1 and CDR2: SGHTA, FQGNSA. This CDR3 region has 15 residues. With V trimmed by 2 bases and J by 5 bases, 7 bases remained unmatched.

This clone was counted between two and nine times. The chain has TRBV4-3 and TRBJ2-7; TRBD1 agrees at 9 bases. V lost 3 bases, J lost 3 bases, and 12 bases stayed unmatched. Germline lookup yields CDR1 LGHNA and CDR2 YSLEER. The CDR3 length is 17 residues. CDR3 in amino acids: CASSQTSQGQGIYEQYF. The CDR3 DNA is TGCGCCAGCAGCCAGACCTCCCAGGGACAGGGTATCTACGAGCAGTACTTC.

The rearrangement uses TRBV7-6 and TRBJ1-1; D possibly corresponds to TRBD1 (6 bases). Looked up from germline, CDR1 is SGHVS and CDR2 is FNYEAQ. The CDR3 has 11 residues. Trimming removed 3 bases from V and 11 bases from J, with 10 bases in between. The CDR3 sequence is CASSLGAVAFF. The DNA for the CDR3 is TGTGCCAGCAGCTTGGGGGCAGTGGCTTTCTTT.

The genes are TRBV7-6 and TRBJ2-1; 11 positions match TRBD2. The CDR3 has 16 residues. Germline loops: CDR1 SGHVS, CDR2 FNYEAQ. Trimming at V came to 5 bases and at J to 2 bases, leaving 5 bases not matched to a gene. The CDR3 region is CASSPGSGGAYNEQFF. The CDR3 coding sequence is TGTGCCAGCAGCCCCGGTAGCGGGGGGGCCTACAATGAGCAGTTCTTC.

Judged by abundance, this clone is medium-sized. The genes are TRBV10-3 and TRBJ2-7; TRBD1 matches 7 bases. The germline V gene has CDR1 ENHRY and CDR2 SYGVKD. J gave up 2 bases and V 4 bases, and 2 bases lay outside the gene matches. The CDR3 length is 13 residues. The CDR3 loop is CAISGTGPYEQYF. CDR3 DNA sequence: TGTGCCATCAGTGGGACAGGACCCTACGAGCAGTACTTC.

V is TRBV27 and J is TRBJ2-7; no firm D call. Germline loops: CDR1 MNHEY, CDR2 SMNVEV (reference sequence). The V end lost 9 bases, the J end lost 6 bases, and 15 bases lay between the germline ends. The CDR3 is made up of 12 amino acids. The CDR3 region has the DNA TGTGCCAGTGGGTTCTTTGGCGGCGAGCAGTACTTC. This encodes CASGFFGGEQYF.

This clone is medium-sized within its sample. The J gene is TRBJ1-1, the V gene TRBV28; weak D call: TRBD1 (6 bases). Per germline, CDR1 MDHEN and CDR2 SYDVKM. The CDR3 length is 13 residues. Trimming stripped 5 bases from V and 11 bases from J, with 18 bases between. The CDR3 coding sequence is TGTGCCAGCAGTCCCGTAAGACGGGGGGGCGCTTTCTTT. Its translation: CASSPVRRGGAFF.

This clone was observed a handful of times. The V gene is TRBV6-1, the J gene TRBJ2-7; 9 positions agree with TRBD1. Germline-derived CDR1 and CDR2 are MNHNS and SASEGT. After removal of 2 bases from V and 5 bases from J, the junction contained 4 bases not matched to a gene. CDR3 length equals 14 residues. This CDR3 is CASSENRGLDEQYF. CDR3 DNA sequence: TGTGCCAGCAGTGAAAACAGGGGGCTCGACGAGCAGTACTTC.

This clone was seen only a few times. V is TRBV9 and J is TRBJ1-2; TRBD1 matches at 7 bases. CDR1 and CDR2 (germline): SGDLS, YYNGEE. The CDR3 consists of 15 residues. V shed 0 bases and J 1 base; nucleotides not matched to a gene: 3. DNA for the CDR3: TGTGCCAGCAGCGTAGCTGGACAGGATAACTATGGCTACACCTTC. It encodes CASSVAGQDNYGYTF.

The J gene is TRBJ1-2, the V gene TRBV14; weak D call: TRBD1 (6 bases). The CDR3 consists of 16 residues. Trimming left V 0 bases short and J 2 bases short, with 13 bases between. The germline V gene encodes CDR1 SGHDN and CDR2 FVKESK. The CDR3 loop is CASSQDLTGGNYGYTF. The CDR3 DNA reads as TGTGCCAGCAGCCAAGATTTGACAGGAGGAAACTATGGCTACACCTTC.